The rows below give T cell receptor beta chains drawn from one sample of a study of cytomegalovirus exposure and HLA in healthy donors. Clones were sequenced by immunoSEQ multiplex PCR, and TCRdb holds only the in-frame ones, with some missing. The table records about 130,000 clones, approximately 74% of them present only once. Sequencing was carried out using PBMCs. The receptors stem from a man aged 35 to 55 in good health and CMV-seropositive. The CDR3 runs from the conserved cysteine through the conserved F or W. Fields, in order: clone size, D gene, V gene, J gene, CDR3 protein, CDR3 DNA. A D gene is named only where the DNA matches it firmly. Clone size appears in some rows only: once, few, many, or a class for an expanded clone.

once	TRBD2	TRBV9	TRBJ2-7	CASSVTSGSREQYF	TGTGCCAGCAGCGTCACTAGCGGGAGTAGAGAGCAGTACTTC
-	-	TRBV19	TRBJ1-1	CASRQVEAFF	TGTGCCAGTCGACAGGTTGAAGCTTTCTTT
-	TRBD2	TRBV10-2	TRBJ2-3	CASSESAGGDPSTDTQYF	TGCGCCAGCAGTGAGTCAGCGGGGGGGGATCCTAGCACAGATACGCAGTATTTT
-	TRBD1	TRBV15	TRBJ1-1	CATSRGDRVQAFF	TGTGCCACCAGCAGAGGGGACAGGGTTCAAGCTTTCTTT
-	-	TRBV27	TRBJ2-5	CATHAGGSQETQYF	TGTGCCACCCATGCAGGGGGGTCGCAAGAGACCCAGTACTTC
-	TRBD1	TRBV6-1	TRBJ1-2	CASSEPGLEQGYTF	TGTGCCAGCAGTGAACCGGGGTTAGAACAGGGGTACACCTTC
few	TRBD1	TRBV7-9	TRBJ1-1	CSSSQAGGRKKNTEAFF	TGTTCCAGCAGCCAAGCAGGGGGCCGTAAAAAAAACACTGAAGCTTTCTTT
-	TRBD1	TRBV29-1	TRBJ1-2	CSVQSGDRGYGYTF	TGCAGCGTCCAATCGGGCGACAGGGGCTATGGCTACACCTTC
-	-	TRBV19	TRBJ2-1	CASSMRASSYNEQFF	TGTGCCAGTAGTATGCGGGCGAGCTCCTACAATGAGCAGTTCTTC
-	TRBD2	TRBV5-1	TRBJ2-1	CASSYGGAGNEQFF	TGCGCCAGCAGCTACGGGGGGGCCGGCAATGAGCAGTTCTTC
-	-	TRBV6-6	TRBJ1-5	CASSPPGRVGQPQHF	TGTGCCAGCAGTCCTCCGGGAAGGGTGGGTCAGCCCCAGCATTTT
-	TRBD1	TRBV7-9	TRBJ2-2	CASRSDRVFVTGELFF	TGTGCCAGCAGGAGTGACAGGGTATTCGTCACCGGGGAGCTGTTTTTT
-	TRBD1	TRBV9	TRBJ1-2	CASSVEVRGRNGYTF	TGTGCCAGCAGCGTAGAAGTCAGGGGGAGAAATGGCTACACCTTC
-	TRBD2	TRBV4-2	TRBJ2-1	CASSRVRTSGRAEQFF	TGTGCCAGCAGCCGCGTCAGGACTAGCGGGAGGGCTGAGCAGTTCTTC
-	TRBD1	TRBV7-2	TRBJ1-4	CASSPGRGTATNEKLFF	TGTGCCAGCAGCCCCGGCCGGGGGACAGCAACTAATGAAAAACTGTTTTTT
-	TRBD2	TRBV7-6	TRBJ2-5	CASSLALAGEYQETQYF	TGTGCCAGCAGCTTAGCGCTAGCGGGGGAATACCAAGAGACCCAGTACTTC
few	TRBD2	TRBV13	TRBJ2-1	CASSLRGLANSYNEQFF	TGTGCCAGCAGCTTAAGGGGACTAGCGAACTCCTACAATGAGCAGTTCTTC
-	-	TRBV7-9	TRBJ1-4	CASSPRTINEKLFF	TGTGCCAGCAGCCCTCGGACTATTAATGAAAAACTGTTTTTT
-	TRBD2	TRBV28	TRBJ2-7	CASSSPAGRYEQYF	TGTGCCAGCAGTTCACCAGCGGGACGATACGAGCAGTACTTC
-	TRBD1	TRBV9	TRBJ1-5	CASSVTGGRPQHF	TGTGCCAGCAGCGTGACAGGGGGTAGGCCCCAGCATTTT
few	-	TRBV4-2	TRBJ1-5	CASSQDYRAVGSNQPQHF	TGTGCCAGCAGCCAAGATTATAGAGCGGTGGGGAGCAATCAGCCCCAGCATTTT
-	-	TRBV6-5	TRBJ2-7	CASSTDTGYEQYF	TGTGCCAGCAGTACCGACACAGGGTACGAGCAGTACTTC